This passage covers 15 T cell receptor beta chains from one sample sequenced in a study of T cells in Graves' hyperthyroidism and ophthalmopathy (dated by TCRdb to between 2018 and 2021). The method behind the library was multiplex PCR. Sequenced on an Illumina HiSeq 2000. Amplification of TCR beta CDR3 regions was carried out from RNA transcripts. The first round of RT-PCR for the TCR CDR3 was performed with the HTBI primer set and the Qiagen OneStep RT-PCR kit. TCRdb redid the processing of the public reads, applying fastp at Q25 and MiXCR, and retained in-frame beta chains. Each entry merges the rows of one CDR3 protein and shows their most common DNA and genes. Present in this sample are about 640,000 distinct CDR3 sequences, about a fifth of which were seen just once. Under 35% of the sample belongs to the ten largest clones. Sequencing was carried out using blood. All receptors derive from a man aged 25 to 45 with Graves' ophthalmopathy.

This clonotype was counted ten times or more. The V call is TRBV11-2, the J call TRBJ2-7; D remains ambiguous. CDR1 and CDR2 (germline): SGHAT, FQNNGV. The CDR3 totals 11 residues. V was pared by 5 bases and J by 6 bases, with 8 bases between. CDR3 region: CASSHTREQYF. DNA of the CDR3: TGTGCCAGCAGCCACACCCGCGAGCAGTACTTC.

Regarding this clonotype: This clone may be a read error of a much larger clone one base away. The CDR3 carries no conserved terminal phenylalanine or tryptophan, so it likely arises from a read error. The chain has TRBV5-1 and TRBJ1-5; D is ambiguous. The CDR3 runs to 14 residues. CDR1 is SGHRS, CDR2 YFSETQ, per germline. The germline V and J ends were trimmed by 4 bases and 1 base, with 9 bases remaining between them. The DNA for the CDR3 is TGCGCCAGCAGCGACGTGAGGAGCAATCAGCCCCAGCATTCT. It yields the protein CASSDVRSNQPQHS.

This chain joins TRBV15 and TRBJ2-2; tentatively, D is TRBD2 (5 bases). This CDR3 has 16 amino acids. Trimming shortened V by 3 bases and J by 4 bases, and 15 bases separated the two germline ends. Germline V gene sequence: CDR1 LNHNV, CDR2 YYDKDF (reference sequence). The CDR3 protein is CATSRRRRAATGELFF. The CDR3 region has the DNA TGTGCCACCAGCAGGAGGCGGCGGGCCGCCACCGGGGAGCTGTTTTTT.

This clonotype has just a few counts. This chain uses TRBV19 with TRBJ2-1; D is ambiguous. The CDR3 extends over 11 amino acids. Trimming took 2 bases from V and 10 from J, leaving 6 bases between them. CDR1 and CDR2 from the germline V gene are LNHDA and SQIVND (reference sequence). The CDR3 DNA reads TGTGCCAGTAGTATAAGTCACGAGCAGTTCTTC. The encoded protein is CASSISHEQFF.

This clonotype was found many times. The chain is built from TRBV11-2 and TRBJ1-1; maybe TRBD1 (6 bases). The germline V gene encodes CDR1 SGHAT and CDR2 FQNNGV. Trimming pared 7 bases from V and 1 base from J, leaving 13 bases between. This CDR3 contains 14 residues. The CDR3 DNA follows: TGTGCCAGCAACGCCGGGACACCGAACACTGAAGCTTTCTTT. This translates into CASNAGTPNTEAFF.

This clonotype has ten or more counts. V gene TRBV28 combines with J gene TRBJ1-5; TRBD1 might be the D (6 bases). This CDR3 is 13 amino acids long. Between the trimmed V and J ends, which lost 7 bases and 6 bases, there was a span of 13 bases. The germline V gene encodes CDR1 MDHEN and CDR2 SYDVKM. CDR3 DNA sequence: TGTGCCAGCAATAACAGGGTTAGTCAGCCCCAGCATTTT. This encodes CASNNRVSQPQHF.

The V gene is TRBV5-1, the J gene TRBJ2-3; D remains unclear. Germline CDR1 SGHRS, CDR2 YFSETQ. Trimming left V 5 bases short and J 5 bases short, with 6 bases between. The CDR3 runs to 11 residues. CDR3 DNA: TGCGCCAGCAGTGATGTAGATACGCAGTATTTT. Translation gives CASSDVDTQYF.

This CDR3 reads CASSVLPRELFF. CDR3 nucleotides: TGTGCCAGCAGTGTTCTCCCACGGGAGCTGTTTTTT. J is TRBJ2-2 and V is TRBV2; D is ambiguous. Trimming cost V 4 bases and J 9 bases, with 9 bases left between them. This CDR3 is built from 12 residues. Germline V gene sequence: CDR1 SNHLY, CDR2 FYNNEI. The full variable domain, its missing parts supplied by reference TRBV2 and TRBJ2-2, is EPEVTQTPSHQVTQMGQEVILRCVPISNHLYFYWYRQILGQKVEFLVSFYNNEISEKSEIFDDQFSVERPDGSNFTLKIRSTKLEDSAMYFCASSVLPRELFFGEGSRLTVL.

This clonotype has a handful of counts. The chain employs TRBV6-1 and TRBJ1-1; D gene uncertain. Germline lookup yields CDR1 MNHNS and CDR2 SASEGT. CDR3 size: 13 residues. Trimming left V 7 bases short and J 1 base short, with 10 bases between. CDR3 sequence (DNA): TGTGCCAGCACCCCGGCGCGGAACACTGAAGCTTTCTTT. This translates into CASTPARNTEAFF.

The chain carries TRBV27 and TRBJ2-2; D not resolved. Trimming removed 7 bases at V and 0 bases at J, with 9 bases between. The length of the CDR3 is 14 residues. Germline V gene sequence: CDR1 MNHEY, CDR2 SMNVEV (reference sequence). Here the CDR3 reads CASNREPNTGELFF. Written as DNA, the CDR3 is TGTGCCAGCAATAGGGAACCGAACACCGGGGAGCTGTTTTTT.

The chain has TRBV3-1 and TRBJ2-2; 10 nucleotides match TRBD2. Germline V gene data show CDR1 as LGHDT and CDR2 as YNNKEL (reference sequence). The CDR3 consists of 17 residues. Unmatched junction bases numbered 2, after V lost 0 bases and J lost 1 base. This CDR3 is CASSQDRLAGNTGELFF. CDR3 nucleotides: TGTGCCAGCAGCCAAGACCGACTAGCGGGGAACACCGGGGAGCTGTTTTTT.

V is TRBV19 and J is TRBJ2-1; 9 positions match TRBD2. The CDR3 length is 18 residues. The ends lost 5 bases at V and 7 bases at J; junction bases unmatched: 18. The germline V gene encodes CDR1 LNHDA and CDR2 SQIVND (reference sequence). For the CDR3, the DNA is TGTGCCAGTAGTCCCCCCCGGGGAGGCGGGAGGGGTAGTAATGAGCAGTTCTTC. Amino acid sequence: CASSPPRGGGRGSNEQFF.

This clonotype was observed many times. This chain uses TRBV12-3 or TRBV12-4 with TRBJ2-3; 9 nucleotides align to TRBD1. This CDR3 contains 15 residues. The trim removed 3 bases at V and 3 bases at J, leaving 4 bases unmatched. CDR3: CASSFGTGSTDTQYF. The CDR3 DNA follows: TGTGCCAGCAGTTTCGGGACAGGGAGTACAGATACGCAGTATTTT.

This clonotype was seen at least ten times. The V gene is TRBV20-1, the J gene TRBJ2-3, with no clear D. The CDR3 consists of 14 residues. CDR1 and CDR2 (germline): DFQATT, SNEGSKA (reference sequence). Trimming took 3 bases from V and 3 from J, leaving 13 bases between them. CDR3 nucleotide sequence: TGCAGTGCTAGGCGGCTAGTAGGGACAGATACGCAGTATTTT. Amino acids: CSARRLVGTDTQYF.

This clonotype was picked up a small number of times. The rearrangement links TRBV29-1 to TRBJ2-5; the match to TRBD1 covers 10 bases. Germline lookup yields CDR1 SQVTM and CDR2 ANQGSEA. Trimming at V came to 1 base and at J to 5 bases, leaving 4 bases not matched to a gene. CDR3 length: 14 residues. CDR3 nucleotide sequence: TGCAGCGTTGAAGGGGGACAGGGGAGGGAGACCCAGTACTTC. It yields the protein CSVEGGQGRETQYF.